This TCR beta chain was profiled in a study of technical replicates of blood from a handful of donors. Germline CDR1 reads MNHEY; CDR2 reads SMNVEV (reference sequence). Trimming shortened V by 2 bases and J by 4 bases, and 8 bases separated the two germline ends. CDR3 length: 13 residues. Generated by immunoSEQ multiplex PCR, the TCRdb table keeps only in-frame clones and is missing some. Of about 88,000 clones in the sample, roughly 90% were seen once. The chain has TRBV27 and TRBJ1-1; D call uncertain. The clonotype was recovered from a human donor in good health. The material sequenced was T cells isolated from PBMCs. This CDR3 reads CASSLSQATEAFF. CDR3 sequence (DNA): TGTGCCAGCAGTTTAAGTCAGGCCACTGAAGCTTTCTTT.